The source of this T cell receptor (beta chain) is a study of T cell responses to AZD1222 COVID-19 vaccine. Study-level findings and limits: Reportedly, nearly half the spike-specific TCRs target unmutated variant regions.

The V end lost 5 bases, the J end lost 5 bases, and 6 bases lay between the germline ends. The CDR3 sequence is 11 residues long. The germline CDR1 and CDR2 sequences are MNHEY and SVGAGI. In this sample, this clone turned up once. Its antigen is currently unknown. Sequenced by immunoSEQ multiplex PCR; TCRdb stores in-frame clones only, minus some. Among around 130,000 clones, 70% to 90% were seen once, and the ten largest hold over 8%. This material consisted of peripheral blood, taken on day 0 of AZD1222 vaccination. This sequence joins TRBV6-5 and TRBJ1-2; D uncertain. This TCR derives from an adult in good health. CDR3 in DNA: TGTGCCAGCAGTCCGGGGTATGGCTACACCTTC. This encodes CASSPGYGYTF.